This T cell receptor beta chain stems from a study of T cell responses to AZD1222 COVID-19 vaccine. Whole-study findings and limits: Increases in Spike-specific TCR breadth and depth were seen after two AZD1222 doses. Females outnumbered males among donors, who were mostly white British; clonal diversity was possibly underestimated. Dominant CD4 TCR responses targeted spike regions 160-218 and 743-854.

Repertoires were generated with immunoSEQ multiplex PCR, while TCRdb's copy carries only in-frame clones and drops some. Its listing shows around 140,000 clones. Comments on this clone: Antigen unknown.

Sequenced: peripheral blood. The TCR originated in an adult in good health.

Here the CDR3 DNA reads TGTGCCAGCTCACCCTCGGGACGGACCTCATATGGCTACACCTTC. This encodes CASSPSGRTSYGYTF. This chain links TRBV18 with TRBJ1-2; D might be TRBD1 (5 bases). V lost 3 bases and J 5 bases, leaving 16 bases between the germline ends. In germline, CDR1 is KGHSH, CDR2 LQKENI. The CDR3 covers 15 residues.